One and the same sample provided the 3 T cell receptor beta chains below, sequenced in a study of cytomegalovirus exposure and HLA in healthy donors. PCR involved 60 Vbeta and 13 Jbeta primers. Repertoires were generated with immunoSEQ multiplex PCR, while TCRdb's copy carries only in-frame clones and drops some. The profile shows some 60,000 clones, 80% of them singletons. Sequencing used PBMCs. These receptors were taken from a woman aged 40-49 years in good health and CMV-seronegative.

This clone occurred once. This chain connects TRBV4-2 to TRBJ2-7, with TRBD2 matching over 9 bases. CDR3 length: 15 amino acids. The junction had 5 bases not matched to a gene; V was cut back by 2 bases and J by 3 bases. From germline, CDR1 is LGHNA and CDR2 YNFKEQ. The CDR3 DNA sequence: TGTGCCAGCAGCCAACCGGGACTAGCTGTCTACGAGCAGTACTTC. It is translated as CASSQPGLAVYEQYF.

The genes are TRBV27 and TRBJ2-5, with D possibly being TRBD1 (5 bases). There are 15 residues in the CDR3. Trimming left V 2 bases short and J 5 bases short, with 15 bases between. Per the germline V gene, CDR1 is MNHEY and CDR2 is SMNVEV (reference sequence). The chain's CDR3 is CASSLMGRAGETQYF. The DNA for the CDR3 is TGTGCCAGCAGTTTAATGGGTCGGGCAGGGGAGACCCAGTACTTC.

In DNA form, the CDR3 reads TGTGCCAGCAGTGAGGGCTTTACCACCTCCTCCTACGAGCAGTACTTC. It yields the protein CASSEGFTTSSYEQYF. The rearrangement uses TRBV2 and TRBJ2-7; D call uncertain. The ends were cut back, 3 bases at V and 0 bases at J, with 15 bases in the middle. Per germline, CDR1 SNHLY and CDR2 FYNNEI. CDR3 size: 16 residues. Drawing the rest from reference TRBV2 and TRBJ2-7, the complete variable domain is EPEVTQTPSHQVTQMGQEVILRCVPISNHLYFYWYRQILGQKVEFLVSFYNNEISEKSEIFDDQFSVERPDGSNFTLKIRSTKLEDSAMYFCASSEGFTTSSYEQYFGPGTRLTVT.